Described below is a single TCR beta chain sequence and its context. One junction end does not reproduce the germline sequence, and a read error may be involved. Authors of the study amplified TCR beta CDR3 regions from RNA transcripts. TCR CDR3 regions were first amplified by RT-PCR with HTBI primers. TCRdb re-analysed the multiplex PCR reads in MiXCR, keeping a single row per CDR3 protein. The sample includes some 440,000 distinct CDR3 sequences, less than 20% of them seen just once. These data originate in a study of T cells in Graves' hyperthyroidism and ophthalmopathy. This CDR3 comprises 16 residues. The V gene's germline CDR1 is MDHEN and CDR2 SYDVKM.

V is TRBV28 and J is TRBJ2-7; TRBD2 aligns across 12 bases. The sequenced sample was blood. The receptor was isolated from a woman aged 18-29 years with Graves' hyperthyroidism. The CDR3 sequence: CASSQGTSGRTYEQYF. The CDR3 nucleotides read TGCGCCAGCAGCCAAGGAACTAGCGGGAGGACCTACGAGCAGTACTTC.